This entry describes one TCR beta chain. The antigen it binds to is not known. No clone much larger than this one lies a single base away; base qualities are absent. The sample is drawn from a study of vaccination effects on CD4 cells after COVID-19 (dated by TCRdb to 2021 to 2024). A note on the overall study: Post-vaccine samples across the study were collected a median of 72 days after the second dose, with a range of 14 to 241. In both COVID-19 convalescent patients and infection-naive vaccine recipients, the study compared SARS-CoV-2 spike-specific CD4+ TCR repertoires from before mRNA vaccination with those from after it. Cultures from other donors in the study were sequenced using the Oncomine TCR Beta short-read assay on an Illumina iSeq 100. The full study included some 10 COVID-19 convalescent patients and a few SARS-CoV-2-naive healthy vaccine recipients. Summary of the overall study and its limitations: The study was limited by a small number of convalescent patients and lacked early post-infection timepoints. At late post-vaccination timepoints, both infection-induced and vaccine-induced clones showed marked clonal contraction, consistent with waning T cell responses. Among healthy vaccine recipients, nearly all vaccine-induced clones were SARS-CoV-2 mono-reactive, and only 1 of 255 was cross-reactive with common cold coronaviruses.

In the ViraFEST assay, PBMC were stimulated with viral peptide pools, and antigen-specific CD4+ T cell clonotypes were then identified by expansion using TCR sequencing. After less than eleven days of culture, CD4+ T cells were isolated with the EasySep CD4+ T cell isolation kit. Two doses of either the BNT162b2 or the mRNA-1273 mRNA SARS-CoV-2 vaccine were administered to participants. None of the healthy vaccine recipients had a prior SARS-CoV-2 infection, which was confirmed by nucleocapsid antibody tests that came back negative both before and after vaccination. Approximately 2.1 million PBMC per well were cultured in IMDM with roughly 5% human AB serum, 10 IU/ml IL-2 and gentamicin, plus 10 ug/ml peptides. On days 3 and 7, half of the culture medium was replaced with fresh IL-2-containing medium. Unless otherwise noted, each peptide stimulation condition was cultured in triplicate wells. Using Ficoll-Paque Plus gradient centrifugation, PBMC were separated from whole blood and then either used fresh or cryopreserved at -140C. The spike proteins of SARS-CoV-2 and of the common cold coronaviruses HCoV-NL63, HCoV-OC43 and HCoV-229E were spanned by overlapping peptide pools. Genomic DNA was extracted from cultured CD4+ T cells with the QIAamp micro DNA kit.

Library prep was done by the immunoSEQ multiplex PCR assay. DNA from the cultured, isolated CD4+ T cells was subjected to TCR beta CDR3 sequencing. The original methods were these. Non-productive TCR sequences were removed, reads were trimmed to the CDR3 region, and CDR3s of at least 7 amino acids were retained. The MANAFEST web app was used to identify antigen-specific clonotypes by comparing expansion in peptide wells with expansion in reference cultures. Positive clones required FDR<0.05 expansion versus reference and all other wells, odds ratio above 5, and frequency above 0.1% in two replicate wells. A clonotype was defined as cross-reactive if the clonotype was significantly expanded both in SARS-CoV-2 spike wells and in at least one common cold coronavirus spike condition. CDR3 similarity was assessed by Levenshtein distance with the stringdist R package, and unrooted trees were built with ape in R 3.6.1. Not all clones reach the TCRdb copy of this immuneACCESS table, which keeps in-frame sequences only. Checked studies attribute under half of the gap to unresolved V genes and leave the rest unexplained. V and J calls and clone size are those listed in that table; D and trimming were worked out from the DNA. The sample table holds about 59,000 clones, of which approximately 78% were seen once. The ten top clones hold 1.5% to 2% of the sample.

The germline V gene (reference sequence) sets CDR1 to LNHDA and CDR2 to SQIVND. The CDR3 goes from the cysteine to the phenylalanine over 15 residues. Here the CDR3 DNA is all that survives: 45 bases in frame from base 1. V is shortened by 4 bases, J by 3 bases, and the region joining them spans 10 bases. Source: CD4+ T cells from PBMCs cultured with HCoV-OC43 spike peptides, taken after COVID-19 vaccination. What the cell subset or site label conveys for this sample: HCoV-OC43 spike overlapping peptide pool stimulation. This sequence uses TRBV19 and TRBJ2-6; the D segment cannot be called with confidence. The receptor comes from a human donor who received a COVID-19 vaccine. The CDR3 region has the sequence CASSSASGGANVLTF. The nucleotide sequence reads as follows: TGTGCCAGTAGTAGCGCTAGTGGTGGGGCCAACGTCCTGACTTTC.